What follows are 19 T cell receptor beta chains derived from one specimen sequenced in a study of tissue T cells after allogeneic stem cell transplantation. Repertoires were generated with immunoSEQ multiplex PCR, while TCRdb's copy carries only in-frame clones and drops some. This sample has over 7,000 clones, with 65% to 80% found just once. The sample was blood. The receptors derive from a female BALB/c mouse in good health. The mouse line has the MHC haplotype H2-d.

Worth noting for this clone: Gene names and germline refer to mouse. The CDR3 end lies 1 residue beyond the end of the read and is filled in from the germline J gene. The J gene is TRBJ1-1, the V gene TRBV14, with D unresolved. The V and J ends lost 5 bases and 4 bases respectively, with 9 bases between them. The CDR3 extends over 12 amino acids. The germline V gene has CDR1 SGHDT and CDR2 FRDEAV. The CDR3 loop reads CASSRRATEVFF. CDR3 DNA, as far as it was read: TGTGCCAGCAGCCGGCGGGCCACAGAAGTCTTC.

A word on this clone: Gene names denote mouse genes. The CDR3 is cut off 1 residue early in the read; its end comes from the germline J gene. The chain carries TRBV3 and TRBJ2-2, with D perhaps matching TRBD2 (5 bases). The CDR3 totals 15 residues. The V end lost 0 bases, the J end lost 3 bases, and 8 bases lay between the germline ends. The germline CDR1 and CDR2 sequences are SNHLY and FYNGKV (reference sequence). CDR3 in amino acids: CASSLARWDTGQLYF. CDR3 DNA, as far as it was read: TGTGCCAGCAGCTTAGCGCGCTGGGACACCGGGCAGCTCTAC.

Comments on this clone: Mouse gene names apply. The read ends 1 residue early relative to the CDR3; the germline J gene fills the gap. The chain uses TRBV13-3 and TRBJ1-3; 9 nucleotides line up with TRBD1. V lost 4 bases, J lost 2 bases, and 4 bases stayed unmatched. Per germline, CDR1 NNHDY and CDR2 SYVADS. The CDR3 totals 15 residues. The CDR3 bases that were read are TGTGCCAGCAGTCCACAGGGGGCGCCTGGAAATACGCTCTAT. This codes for CASSPQGAPGNTLY. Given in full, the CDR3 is CASSPQGAPGNTLYF.

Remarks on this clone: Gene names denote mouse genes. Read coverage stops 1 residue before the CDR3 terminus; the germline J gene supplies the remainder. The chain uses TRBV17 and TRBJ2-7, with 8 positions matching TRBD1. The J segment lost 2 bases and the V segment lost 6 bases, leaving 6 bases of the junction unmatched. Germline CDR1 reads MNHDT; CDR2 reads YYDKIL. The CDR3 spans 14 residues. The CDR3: CASSRTGGTYEQYF. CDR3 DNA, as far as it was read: TGTGCTAGCAGCCGTACAGGGGGGACCTATGAACAGTAC.

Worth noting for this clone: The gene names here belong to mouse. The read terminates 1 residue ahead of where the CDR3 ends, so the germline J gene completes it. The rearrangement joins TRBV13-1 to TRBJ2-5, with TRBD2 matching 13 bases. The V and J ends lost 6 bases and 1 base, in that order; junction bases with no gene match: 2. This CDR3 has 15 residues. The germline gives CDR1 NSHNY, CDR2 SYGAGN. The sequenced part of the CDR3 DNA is TGTGCCAGCACCGGGACTGGGGGGGACCAAGACACCCAGTAC. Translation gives CASTGTGGDQDTQY. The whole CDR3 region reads CASTGTGGDQDTQYF.

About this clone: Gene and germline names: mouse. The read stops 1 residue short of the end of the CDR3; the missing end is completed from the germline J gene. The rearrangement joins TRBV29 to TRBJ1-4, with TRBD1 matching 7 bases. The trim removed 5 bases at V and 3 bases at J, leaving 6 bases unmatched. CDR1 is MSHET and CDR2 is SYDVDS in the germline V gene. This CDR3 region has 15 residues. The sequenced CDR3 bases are TGTGCTAGCAGTGCCACAGGGGCCCCCAACGAAAGATTATTT. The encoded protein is CASSATGAPNERLF. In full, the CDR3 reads CASSATGAPNERLFF. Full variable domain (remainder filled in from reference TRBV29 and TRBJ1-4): DMKVTQMPRYLIKRMGENVLLECGQDMSHETMYWYRQDPGLGLQLIYISYDVDSNSEGDIPKGYRVSRKKREHFSLILDSAKTNQTSVYFCASSATGAPNERLFFGHGTKLSVL.

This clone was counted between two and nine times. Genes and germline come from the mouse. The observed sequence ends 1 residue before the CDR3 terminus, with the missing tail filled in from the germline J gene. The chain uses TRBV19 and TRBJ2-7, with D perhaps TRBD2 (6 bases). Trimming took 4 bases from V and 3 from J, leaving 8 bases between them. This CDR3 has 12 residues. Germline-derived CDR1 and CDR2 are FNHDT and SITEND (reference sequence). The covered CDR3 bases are TGTGCCAGCAGTCGGGACTTCTATGAACAGTAC. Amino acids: CASSRDFYEQY. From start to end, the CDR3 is CASSRDFYEQYF.

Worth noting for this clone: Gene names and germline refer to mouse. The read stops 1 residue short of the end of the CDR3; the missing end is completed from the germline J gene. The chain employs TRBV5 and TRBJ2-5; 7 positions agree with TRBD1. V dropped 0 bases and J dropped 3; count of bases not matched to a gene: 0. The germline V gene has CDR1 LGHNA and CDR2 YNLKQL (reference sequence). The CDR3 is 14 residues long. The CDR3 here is CASSQDRGQDTQYF. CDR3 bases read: TGTGCCAGCAGCCAAGACAGGGGGCAAGACACCCAGTAC.

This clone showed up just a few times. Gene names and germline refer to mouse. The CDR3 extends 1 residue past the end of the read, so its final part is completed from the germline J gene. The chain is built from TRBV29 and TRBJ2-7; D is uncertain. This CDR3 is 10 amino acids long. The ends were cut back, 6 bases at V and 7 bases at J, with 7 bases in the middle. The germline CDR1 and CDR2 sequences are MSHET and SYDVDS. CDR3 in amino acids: CASRGREQYF. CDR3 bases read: TGTGCTAGCAGAGGGCGAGAACAGTAC.

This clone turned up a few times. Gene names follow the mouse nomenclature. The part of the CDR3 DNA that was read is TGTGCCAGCGGTGAGCCTTCGACTGGGGTCCCTTATGAACAGTAC. Residues: CASGEPSTGVPYEQY. The entire CDR3 protein is CASGEPSTGVPYEQYF. The rearrangement links TRBV13-2 to TRBJ2-7; 8 bases are a match to TRBD2. The read ends 1 residue early relative to the CDR3; the germline J gene fills the gap. The CDR3 length is 16 residues. Germline trimming cut 2 bases from V and 4 bases from J; bases unmatched to any gene: 11. The germline V gene has CDR1 NNHNN and CDR2 SYGAGS (reference sequence).

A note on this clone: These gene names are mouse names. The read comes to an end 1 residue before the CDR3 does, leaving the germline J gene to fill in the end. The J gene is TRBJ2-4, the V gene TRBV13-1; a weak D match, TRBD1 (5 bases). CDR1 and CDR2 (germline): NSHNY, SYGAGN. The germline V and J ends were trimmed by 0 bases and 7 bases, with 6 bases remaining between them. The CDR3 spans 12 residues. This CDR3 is CASSDAGYTLYF. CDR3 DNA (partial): TGTGCCAGCAGTGATGCAGGGTACACCTTGTAC.

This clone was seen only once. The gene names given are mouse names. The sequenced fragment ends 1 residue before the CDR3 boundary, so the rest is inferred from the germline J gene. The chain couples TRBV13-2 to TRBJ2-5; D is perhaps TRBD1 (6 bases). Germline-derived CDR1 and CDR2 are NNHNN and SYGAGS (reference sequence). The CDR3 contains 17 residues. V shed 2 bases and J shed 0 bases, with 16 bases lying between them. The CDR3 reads CASGERTGRKNQDTQYF. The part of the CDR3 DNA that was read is TGTGCCAGCGGTGAGCGTACAGGGAGGAAAAACCAAGACACCCAGTAC.

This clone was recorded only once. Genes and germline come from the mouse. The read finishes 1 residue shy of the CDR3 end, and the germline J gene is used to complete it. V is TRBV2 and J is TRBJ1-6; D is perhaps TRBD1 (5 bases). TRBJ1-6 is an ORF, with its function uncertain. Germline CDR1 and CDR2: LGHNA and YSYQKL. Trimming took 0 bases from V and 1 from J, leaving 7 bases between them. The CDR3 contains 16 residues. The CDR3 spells CASSQDKGSYNSPLYF. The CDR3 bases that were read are TGTGCCAGCAGCCAAGATAAGGGGTCCTATAATTCGCCCCTCTAC.

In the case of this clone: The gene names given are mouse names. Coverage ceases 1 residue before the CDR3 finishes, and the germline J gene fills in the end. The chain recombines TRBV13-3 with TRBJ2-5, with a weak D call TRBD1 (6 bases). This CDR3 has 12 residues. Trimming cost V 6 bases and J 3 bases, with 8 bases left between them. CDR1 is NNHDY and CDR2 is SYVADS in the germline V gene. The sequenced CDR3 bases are TGTGCCAGCAAGGGGGATCAAGACACCCAGTAC. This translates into CASKGDQDTQY. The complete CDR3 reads CASKGDQDTQYF.

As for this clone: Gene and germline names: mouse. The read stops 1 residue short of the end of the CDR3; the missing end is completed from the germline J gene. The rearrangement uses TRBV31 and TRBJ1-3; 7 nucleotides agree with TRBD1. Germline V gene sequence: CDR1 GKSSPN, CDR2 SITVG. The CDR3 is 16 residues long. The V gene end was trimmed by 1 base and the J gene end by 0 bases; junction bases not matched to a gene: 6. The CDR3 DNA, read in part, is TGTGCCTGGAGTCGGGACAGCTGGATTTCTGGAAATACGCTCTAT. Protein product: CAWSRDSWISGNTLY. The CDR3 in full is CAWSRDSWISGNTLYF. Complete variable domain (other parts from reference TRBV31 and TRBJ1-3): AQTIHQWPVAEIKAVGSPLSLGCTIKGKSSPNLYWYWQATGGTLQQLFYSITVGQVESVVQLNLSASRPKDDQFILSTEKLLLSHSGFYLCAWSRDSWISGNTLYFGEGSRLIVV.

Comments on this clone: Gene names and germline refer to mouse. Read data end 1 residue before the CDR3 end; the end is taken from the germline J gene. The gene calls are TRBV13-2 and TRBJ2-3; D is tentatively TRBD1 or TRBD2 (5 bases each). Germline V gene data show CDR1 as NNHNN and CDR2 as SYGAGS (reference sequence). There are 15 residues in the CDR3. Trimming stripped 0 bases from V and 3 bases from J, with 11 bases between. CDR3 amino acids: CASGDARGRAETLYF. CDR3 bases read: TGTGCCAGCGGTGATGCCCGGGGGAGAGCAGAAACGCTGTAT.

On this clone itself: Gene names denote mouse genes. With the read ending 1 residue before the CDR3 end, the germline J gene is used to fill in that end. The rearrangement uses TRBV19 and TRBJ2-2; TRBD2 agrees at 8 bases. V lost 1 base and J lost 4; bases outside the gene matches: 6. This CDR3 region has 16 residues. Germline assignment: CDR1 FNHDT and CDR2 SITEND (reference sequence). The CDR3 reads CASSITGGSATGQLYF. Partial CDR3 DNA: TGTGCCAGCAGTATAACTGGGGGCAGTGCCACCGGGCAGCTCTAC.

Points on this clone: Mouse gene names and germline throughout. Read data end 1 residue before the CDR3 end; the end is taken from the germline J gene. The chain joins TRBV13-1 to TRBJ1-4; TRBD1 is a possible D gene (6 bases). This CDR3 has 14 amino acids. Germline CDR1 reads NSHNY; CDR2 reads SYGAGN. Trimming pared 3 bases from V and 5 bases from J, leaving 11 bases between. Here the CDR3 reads CASSAPGQNERLFF. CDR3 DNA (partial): TGTGCCAGCAGTGCGCCGGGACAAAACGAAAGATTATTT.

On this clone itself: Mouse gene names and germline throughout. CDR3 sequence: CASSPTSNTGQLYF. CDR3 DNA (partial): TGTGCCAGCAGTCCGACATCAAACACCGGGCAGCTCTAC. The chain couples TRBV19 to TRBJ2-2; D is undetermined. The sequence runs out 1 residue before the end of the CDR3; the remainder is reconstructed from the germline J gene. V was shortened by 4 bases and J by 0 bases, with 7 bases between the two germline ends. The germline V gene encodes CDR1 FNHDT and CDR2 SITEND (reference sequence). The CDR3 length is 14 residues.